Below are 2 T cell receptor beta chains sequenced from a single sample in a study of T cells in localized non-small cell lung cancer. Generated by immunoSEQ multiplex PCR, the TCRdb table keeps only in-frame clones and is missing some. The top ten clones hold 1.5% to 2% of a sample with about 130,000 clones, around 90% of them seen once. Material: peripheral blood, obtained before any cancer treatment. These receptors originate from an older female donor with stage I lung adenocarcinoma.

The chain carries TRBV5-1 and TRBJ2-3, with 9 bases aligning to TRBD2. J lost 2 bases, V lost 0 bases, and 13 bases had no gene match. CDR3 length equals 19 residues. Germline V CDR1 and CDR2: SGHRS, YFSETQ. This chain's CDR3 is CASSLGSKRAGLATDTQYF. CDR3 nucleotides: TGCGCCAGCAGCTTGGGGTCGAAAAGGGCGGGACTAGCCACAGATACGCAGTATTTT. The entire variable domain, with the rest obtained from reference TRBV5-1 and TRBJ2-3, is as follows: KAGVTQTPRYLIKTRGQQVTLSCSPISGHRSVSWYQQTPGQGLQFLFEYFSETQRNKGNFPGRFSGRQFSNSRSEMNVSTLELGDSALYLCASSLGSKRAGLATDTQYFGPGTRLTVL.

The chain is built from TRBV27 and TRBJ2-3, with D uncertain. Germline CDR1 reads MNHEY; CDR2 reads SMNVEV (reference sequence). V lost 4 bases and J 0 bases, leaving 17 bases between the germline ends. The CDR3 has 17 amino acids. For the CDR3, the DNA is TGTGCCAGCAGTTCCGTAACTCGAACTGGAAGCACAGATACGCAGTATTTT. Translating gives CASSSVTRTGSTDTQYF.